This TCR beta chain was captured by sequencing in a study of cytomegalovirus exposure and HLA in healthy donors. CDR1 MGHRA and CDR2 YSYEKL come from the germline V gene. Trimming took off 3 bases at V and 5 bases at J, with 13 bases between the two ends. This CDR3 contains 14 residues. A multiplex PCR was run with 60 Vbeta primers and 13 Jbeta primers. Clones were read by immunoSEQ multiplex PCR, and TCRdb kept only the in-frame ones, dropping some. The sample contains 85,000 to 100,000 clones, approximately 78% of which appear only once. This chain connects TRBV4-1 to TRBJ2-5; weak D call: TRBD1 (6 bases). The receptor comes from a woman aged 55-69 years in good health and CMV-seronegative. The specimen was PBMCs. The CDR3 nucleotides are TGCGCCAGCAGCCACGCTCAGGGGACGGAGACCCAGTACTTC. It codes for CASSHAQGTETQYF.